The 22 T cell receptor beta chains in this list originate from one sample, sequenced in a study of blood T cell repertoires in COVID-19. Sequencing was performed with immunoSEQ multiplex PCR; in TCRdb, only in-frame clones are kept and a portion is missing. The data contain 210,000 or so clones, less than 90% of them singletons. Sequencing input: PBMCs or T cells enriched from blood (not recorded which). Every receptor here comes from a woman between 50 and 59 years old in a cohort exposed to, infected with or recovered from COVID-19 (not recorded which).

The gene calls are TRBV4-3 and TRBJ1-6; 7 positions agree with TRBD1. The germline V gene has CDR1 LGHNA and CDR2 YSLEER. With V trimmed by 0 bases and J by 10 bases, 6 bases remained unmatched. The CDR3 covers 15 residues. CDR3 amino acids: CASSQDTGVESPLHF. CDR3 DNA: TGCGCCAGCAGCCAAGATACAGGGGTAGAGTCACCCCTCCACTTT.

The chain uses TRBV2 and TRBJ2-2, with TRBD1 as a possible D gene (6 bases). The CDR3 length is 15 residues. Germline V gene lookup returns CDR1 SNHLY and CDR2 FYNNEI. The V end lost 7 bases, the J end lost 5 bases, and 17 bases lay between the germline ends. The CDR3, as DNA: TGTGCCAGCACCGAGGGCGGCAGGGGAACCGGGGAGCTGTTTTTT. Its translation is CASTEGGRGTGELFF.

This clone was observed a few times. The V gene is TRBV5-4, the J gene TRBJ1-1; D gene unclear. Per germline, CDR1 SGHNT and CDR2 YYREEE (reference sequence). Trimming pared 4 bases from V and 4 bases from J, leaving 17 bases between. The CDR3 totals 15 residues. DNA for the CDR3: TGTGCCAGCAGCCGGGAGGGAGGAGAGGTCACTGAAGCTTTCTTT. This sequence encodes CASSREGGEVTEAFF.

The rearrangement uses TRBV19 and TRBJ1-5; a weak D match, TRBD1 (6 bases). Germline assignment: CDR1 LNHDA and CDR2 SQIVND (reference sequence). Between the trimmed V and J ends, which lost 1 base and 0 bases, there was a span of 16 bases. There are 18 residues in the CDR3. In DNA form, the CDR3 reads TGTGCCAGTAGTATAGGCCGGGCCACAGGGTATAGCAATCAGCCCCAGCATTTT. Residues: CASSIGRATGYSNQPQHF. The whole variable domain, remainder taken from reference TRBV19 and TRBJ1-5, is DGGITQSPKYLFRKEGQNVTLSCEQNLNHDAMYWYRQDPGQGLRLIYYSQIVNDFQKGDIAEGYSVSREKKESFPLTVTSAQKNPTAFYLCASSIGRATGYSNQPQHFGDGTRLSIL.

This chain connects TRBV3-1 (or the pseudogene TRBV3-2) to TRBJ2-7; tentative D call: TRBD1 (6 bases). Germline CDR1 LGHDT, CDR2 YNNKEL (reference sequence). Trimming cost V 0 bases and J 6 bases, with 9 bases left between them. The CDR3 spans 13 residues. CDR3 residues: CASSQDLGAEQYF. CDR3 sequence (DNA): TGTGCCAGCAGCCAAGATCTGGGGGCCGAGCAGTACTTC.

Here the CDR3 reads CASSPGGSNMNTEAFF. The CDR3 nucleotides read TGTGCCAGCTCACCGGGGGGGAGCAACATGAACACTGAAGCTTTCTTT. The gene calls are TRBV18 and TRBJ1-1, with D perhaps TRBD1 (5 bases). This CDR3 is 16 amino acids long. Looked up from germline, CDR1 is KGHSH and CDR2 is LQKENI. Trimming left V 3 bases short and J 0 bases short, with 14 bases between.

V is TRBV5-1 and J is TRBJ1-6; 12 bases are shared with TRBD1. The CDR3 is made up of 15 amino acids. Trimming cost V 4 bases and J 14 bases; bases outside gene matches: 10. Germline CDR1 SGHRS, CDR2 YFSETQ. As DNA, the CDR3 is TGCGCCAGCAGCGTCGGGACAGGGGGCCCATCAACCCTCCACTTT. Translation gives CASSVGTGGPSTLHF.

The genes are TRBV19 and TRBJ1-6; the D gene is possibly TRBD1 (6 bases). The CDR3 sequence is 15 residues long. Trimming cost V 5 bases and J 7 bases, with 15 bases left between them. Germline CDR1 is LNHDA and CDR2 is SQIVND (reference sequence). This chain's CDR3 is CASSLSQGYNSPLHF. The CDR3 bases are TGTGCCAGTAGTCTGAGCCAGGGGTACAATTCACCCCTCCACTTT.

The rearrangement links TRBV5-5 to TRBJ1-2; TRBD1 aligns across 10 bases. J was trimmed by 3 bases and V by 4 bases; bases with no gene match: 6. CDR3 length equals 15 residues. The germline V gene has CDR1 SGHKS and CDR2 YYEKEE (reference sequence). This CDR3 reads CASSPGTGVYYGYTF. Written as DNA, the CDR3 is TGTGCCAGCAGCCCCGGGACAGGGGTATACTATGGCTACACCTTC.

The chain joins TRBV27 to TRBJ2-1; possible D gene TRBD2, 7 bases. Germline values: CDR1 MNHEY, CDR2 SMNVEV (reference sequence). The CDR3 loop spans 15 amino acids. V was shortened by 7 bases and J by 3 bases, with 16 bases between the two germline ends. The CDR3 here is CASKFAGAGYNEQFF. CDR3 nucleotide sequence: TGTGCCAGCAAATTTGCGGGGGCAGGCTACAATGAGCAGTTCTTC.

The rearrangement links TRBV12-3 or TRBV12-4 to TRBJ1-2; 9 nucleotides agree with TRBD1. The CDR3 has 13 residues. V shed 5 bases, J shed 7 bases, and the junction held 5 bases outside the gene matches. The CDR3, as DNA: TGTGCCAGCAGTCTACAGGGGGCTACTGGCTACACCTTC. This codes for CASSLQGATGYTF.

CDR3 coding DNA: TGTGCCAGCAGTGCGACTCTAGCGGTTCGTGGGTCGGATACGCAGTATTTT. Amino acid sequence: CASSATLAVRGSDTQYF. V gene TRBV2 combines with J gene TRBJ2-3, with 7 bases that match TRBD2. Germline assignment: CDR1 SNHLY and CDR2 FYNNEI. This CDR3 is 17 amino acids long. J lost 6 bases, V lost 4 bases, and 16 bases had no gene match.

Worth noting for this clone: A junction boundary mismatches the germline segment, possibly from a read error. This rearrangement joins TRBV7-7 to TRBJ2-3; 8 bases fit TRBD2. The germline V gene encodes CDR1 SSHAT and CDR2 FNYEAQ (reference sequence). The CDR3 has 19 amino acids. CDR3 protein: CASSLTFRGGLGGTDTQYF. The CDR3 DNA is TGTGCTAGCAGCTTGACTTTTCGGGGGGGCCTTGGCGGCACAGATACGCAGTATTTT.

In its sample, this clone was seen once. The chain employs TRBV5-1 and TRBJ1-1; D unclear. The CDR3 is 15 residues long. CDR1 is SGHRS, CDR2 YFSETQ, per germline. V dropped 3 bases and J dropped 10 bases, with 22 bases sitting between them. The DNA for the CDR3 is TGCGCCAGCAGCTCCCTAGGATCGGACCCTGGAGGAGCTTTCTTT. Translated: CASSSLGSDPGGAFF.

Points on this clone: At one end, the junction sequence differs from germline, possibly due to a read error. CDR3: CASSSGLAGPQIF. CDR3 nucleotides: TGTGCCAGCAGCTCCGGACTAGCGGGCCCCCAGATATTC. V gene TRBV7-2 combines with J gene TRBJ2-7, with 11 bases matching TRBD2. This CDR3 region has 13 residues. The germline V gene has CDR1 SGHTA and CDR2 FQGNSA. Variable domain in full (rest from reference TRBV7-2 and TRBJ2-7): GAGVSQSPSNKVTEKGKDVELRCDPISGHTALYWYRQSLGQGLEFLIYFQGNSAPDKSGLPSDRFSAERTGGSVSTLTIQRTQQEDSAVYLCASSSGLAGPQIFGPGTRLTVT.

This chain joins TRBV27 and TRBJ2-1; 9 nucleotides align to TRBD2. This CDR3 is built from 15 residues. Trimming cost V 0 bases and J 5 bases; bases outside gene matches: 2. CDR1 and CDR2 from the germline V gene are MNHEY and SMNVEV (reference sequence). In DNA form, the CDR3 reads TGTGCCAGCAGTTTATCGCGGGGGGGACACAATGAGCAGTTCTTC. Protein: CASSLSRGGHNEQFF.

V is TRBV5-1 and J is TRBJ1-2, with a weak D call TRBD1 (6 bases). The CDR3 has 15 residues. CDR1 is SGHRS, CDR2 YFSETQ, per germline. Trimming took off 4 bases at V and 3 bases at J, with 16 bases between the two ends. The CDR3 here is CASSPVGGGDYGYTF. In DNA form, the CDR3 reads TGCGCCAGCAGCCCGGTGGGTGGGGGCGACTATGGCTACACCTTC.

This clone occurred once. V and J are TRBV25-1 and TRBJ1-4; 12 nucleotides align to TRBD1. V shed 10 bases and J 5 bases; nucleotides not matched to a gene: 11. The length of the CDR3 is 16 residues. Per the germline V gene, CDR1 is MGHDK and CDR2 is SYGVNS. CDR3 in DNA: TGTGCCACCAGAGGGGACAGGGGGCAAGAGAATGAAAAACTGTTTTTT. As protein: CATRGDRGQENEKLFF.

This sequence joins TRBV28 and TRBJ1-2; no clear D gene. V was clipped by 8 bases and J by 7 bases, with 20 bases between them. The germline CDR1 and CDR2 sequences are MDHEN and SYDVKM. This CDR3 has 14 amino acids. The DNA of the CDR3 is TGTGCCAGCCTGACTGGATCAGTTCGGGGTGGCTACACCTTC. Residues: CASLTGSVRGGYTF.

For this clone: Other DNA sequences in the same sample also yield this CDR3. This chain uses TRBV7-2 with TRBJ1-5; D not resolved. The CDR3 loop spans 15 amino acids. Trimming removed 0 bases at V and 3 bases at J, with 9 bases between. The germline CDR1 and CDR2 sequences are SGHTA and FQGNSA. CDR3 residues: CASSLARQFNQPQHF. CDR3 bases: TGTGCCAGCAGCTTAGCGCGGCAGTTCAATCAGCCCCAGCATTTT.

The chain joins TRBV5-4 to TRBJ1-1, with D possibly matching TRBD1 (5 bases). CDR3 length: 16 amino acids. With 1 base removed from V and 0 bases from J, the gap between germline ends came to 13 bases. Germline CDR1 reads SGHNT; CDR2 reads YYREEE (reference sequence). This chain's CDR3 is CASSLLTVLMNTEAFF. The CDR3 DNA is TGTGCCAGCAGCTTGCTGACAGTACTCATGAACACTGAAGCTTTCTTT.

This clone was recorded only once. This sequence joins TRBV19 and TRBJ2-3; TRBD2 matches 10 bases. The germline V gene has CDR1 LNHDA and CDR2 SQIVND (reference sequence). This CDR3 contains 16 residues. V trimming: 5 bases; J trimming: 2 bases; junction bases outside the gene matches: 7. The CDR3, as DNA: TGTGCCAGTAGTCCCTGGACTAGCGGTTCCACAGATACGCAGTATTTT. Amino acids: CASSPWTSGSTDTQYF. Full variable domain (outside the CDR3, taken from reference TRBV19 and TRBJ2-3): DGGITQSPKYLFRKEGQNVTLSCEQNLNHDAMYWYRQDPGQGLRLIYYSQIVNDFQKGDIAEGYSVSREKKESFPLTVTSAQKNPTAFYLCASSPWTSGSTDTQYFGPGTRLTVL.